This T cell receptor beta chain emerged from a study of neurological immune-mediated disorders. 2 million unsorted PBMCs were stored in RNAlater at -80 °C before RNA extraction. In its sample, this clonotype was seen many times. Its antigen is not identified. By 5'RACE with 10-nucleotide random UMIs, the cDNA was made. TCRdb re-analysed the 5' RACE reads in MiXCR, keeping a single row per CDR3 protein. The top ten hold 4% to 4.5% of the sample, which has 50,000 or so distinct CDR3 sequences, around 16% seen once. Overall study findings and caveats: Levels of TCR clonal expansion peaked in HTLV-1-associated myelopathy and reached their lowest in multiple sclerosis, under those of healthy controls.

This TCR came from a man in his 60s in good health. Material: PBMCs.

The CDR3 coding sequence is TGTGCCAGCAGCCTCCAATCGGTACTCTCTGGGGCCAACGTCCTGACTTTC. Its translation: CASSLQSVLSGANVLTF. The chain links TRBV7-2 to TRBJ2-6, with D uncertain. Trimming shortened V by 5 bases and J by 0 bases, and 14 bases separated the two germline ends. The CDR3 runs to 17 residues. CDR1 is SGHTA and CDR2 is FQGNSA in the germline V gene.